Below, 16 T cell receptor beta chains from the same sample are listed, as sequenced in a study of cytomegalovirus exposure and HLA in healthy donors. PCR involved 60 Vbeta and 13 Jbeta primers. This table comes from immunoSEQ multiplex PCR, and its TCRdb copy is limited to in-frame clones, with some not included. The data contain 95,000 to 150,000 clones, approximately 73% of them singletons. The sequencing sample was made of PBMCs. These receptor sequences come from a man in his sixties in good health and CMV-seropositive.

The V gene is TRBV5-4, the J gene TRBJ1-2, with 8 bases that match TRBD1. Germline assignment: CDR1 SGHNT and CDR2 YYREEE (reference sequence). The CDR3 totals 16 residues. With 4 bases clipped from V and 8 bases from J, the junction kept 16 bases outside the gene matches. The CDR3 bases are TGTGCCAGCAGCCCGCTTTCAGGGGGCGGAGGGCGAGGCTACACCTTC. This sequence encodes CASSPLSGGGGRGYTF.

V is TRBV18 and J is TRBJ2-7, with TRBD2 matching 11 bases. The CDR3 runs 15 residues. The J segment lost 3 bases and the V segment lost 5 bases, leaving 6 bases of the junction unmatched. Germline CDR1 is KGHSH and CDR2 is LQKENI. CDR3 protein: CASSSSGGLNYEQYF. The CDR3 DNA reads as TGTGCCAGCTCATCTAGCGGGGGGCTTAACTACGAGCAGTACTTC.

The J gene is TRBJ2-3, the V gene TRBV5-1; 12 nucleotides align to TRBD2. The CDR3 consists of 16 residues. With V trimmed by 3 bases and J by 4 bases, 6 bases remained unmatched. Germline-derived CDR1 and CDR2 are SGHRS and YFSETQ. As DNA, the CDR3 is TGCGCCAGCAGCTCACCTAGCGGGGGGGCCGCAGATACGCAGTATTTT. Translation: CASSSPSGGAADTQYF.

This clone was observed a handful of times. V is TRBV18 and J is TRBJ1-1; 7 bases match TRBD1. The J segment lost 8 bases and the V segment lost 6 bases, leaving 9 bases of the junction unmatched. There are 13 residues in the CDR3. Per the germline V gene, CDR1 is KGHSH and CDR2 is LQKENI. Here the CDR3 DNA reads TGTGCCAGCTCTTTCGGGACAGTCGGGGAAGCTTTCTTT. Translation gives CASSFGTVGEAFF.

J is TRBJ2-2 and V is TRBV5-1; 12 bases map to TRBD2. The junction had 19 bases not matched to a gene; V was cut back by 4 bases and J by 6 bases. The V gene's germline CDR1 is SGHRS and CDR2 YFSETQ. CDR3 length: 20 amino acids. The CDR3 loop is CASSTRPQTSGGLRAGELFF. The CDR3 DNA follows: TGCGCCAGCAGCACGAGGCCCCAGACTAGCGGGGGACTAAGAGCCGGGGAGCTGTTTTTT.

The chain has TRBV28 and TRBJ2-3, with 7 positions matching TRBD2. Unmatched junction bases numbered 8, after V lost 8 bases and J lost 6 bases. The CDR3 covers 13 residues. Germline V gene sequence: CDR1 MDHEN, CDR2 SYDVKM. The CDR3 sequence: CASERGPRDTQYF. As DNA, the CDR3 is TGTGCCAGCGAGCGGGGACCTCGGGATACGCAGTATTTT.

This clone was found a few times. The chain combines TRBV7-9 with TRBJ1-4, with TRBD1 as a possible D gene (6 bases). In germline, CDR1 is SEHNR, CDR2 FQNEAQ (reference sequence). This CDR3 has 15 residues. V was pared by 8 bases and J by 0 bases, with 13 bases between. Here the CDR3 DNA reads TGTGCCAGCTCCCATGGGGACACAACTAATGAAAAACTGTTTTTT. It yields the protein CASSHGDTTNEKLFF.

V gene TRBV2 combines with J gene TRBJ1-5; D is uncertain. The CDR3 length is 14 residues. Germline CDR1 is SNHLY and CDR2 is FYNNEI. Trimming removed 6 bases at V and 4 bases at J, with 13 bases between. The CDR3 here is CASSAGEPNQPQHF. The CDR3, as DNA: TGTGCCAGCAGCGCCGGAGAGCCGAATCAGCCCCAGCATTTT.

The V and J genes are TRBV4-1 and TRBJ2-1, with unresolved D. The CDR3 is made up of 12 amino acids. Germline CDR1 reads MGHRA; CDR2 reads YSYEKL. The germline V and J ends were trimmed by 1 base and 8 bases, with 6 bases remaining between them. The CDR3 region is CASSQVLHEQFF. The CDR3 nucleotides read TGCGCCAGCAGCCAAGTTCTTCATGAGCAGTTCTTC.

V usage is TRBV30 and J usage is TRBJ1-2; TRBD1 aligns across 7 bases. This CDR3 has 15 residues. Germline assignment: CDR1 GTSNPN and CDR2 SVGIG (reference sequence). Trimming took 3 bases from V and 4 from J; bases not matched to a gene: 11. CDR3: CAWREQGIAGYGYTF. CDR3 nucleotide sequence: TGTGCCTGGAGGGAACAGGGGATCGCTGGCTATGGCTACACCTTC.

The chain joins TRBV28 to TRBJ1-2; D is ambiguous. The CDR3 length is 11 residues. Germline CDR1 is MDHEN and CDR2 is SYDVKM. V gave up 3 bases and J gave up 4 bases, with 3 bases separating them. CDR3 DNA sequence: TGTGCCAGCAGTTTTATCTATGGCTACACCTTC. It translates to CASSFIYGYTF.

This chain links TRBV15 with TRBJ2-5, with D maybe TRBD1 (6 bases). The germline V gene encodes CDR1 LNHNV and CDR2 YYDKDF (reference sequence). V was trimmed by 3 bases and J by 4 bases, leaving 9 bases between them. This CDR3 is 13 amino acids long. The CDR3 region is CATSSGQRETQYF. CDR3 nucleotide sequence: TGTGCCACCAGCAGCGGACAGCGAGAGACCCAGTACTTC.

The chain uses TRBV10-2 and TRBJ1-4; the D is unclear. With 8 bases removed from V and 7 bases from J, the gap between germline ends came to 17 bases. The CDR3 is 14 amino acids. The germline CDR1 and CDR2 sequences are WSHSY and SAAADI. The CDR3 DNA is TGCGCCAGCGGAGGTGTATATCGGGGTGAAAAACTGTTTTTT. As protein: CASGGVYRGEKLFF.

CDR3 in DNA: TGTGCCAGCCGACGTGCTAGCGTCGGCGAGCAGTACTTC. Its protein is CASRRASVGEQYF. The chain has TRBV28 and TRBJ2-7, with D perhaps matching TRBD2 (6 bases). The CDR3 is 13 residues long. V lost 8 bases, J lost 6 bases, and 17 bases lay in between. Germline CDR1 is MDHEN and CDR2 is SYDVKM.

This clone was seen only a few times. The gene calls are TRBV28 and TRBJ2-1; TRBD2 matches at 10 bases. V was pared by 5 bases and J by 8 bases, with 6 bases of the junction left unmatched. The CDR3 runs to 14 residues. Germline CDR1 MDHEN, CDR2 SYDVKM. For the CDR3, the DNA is TGTGCCAGCAGTGGAGCGGGGGGGCTGGATGAGCAGTTCTTC. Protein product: CASSGAGGLDEQFF.

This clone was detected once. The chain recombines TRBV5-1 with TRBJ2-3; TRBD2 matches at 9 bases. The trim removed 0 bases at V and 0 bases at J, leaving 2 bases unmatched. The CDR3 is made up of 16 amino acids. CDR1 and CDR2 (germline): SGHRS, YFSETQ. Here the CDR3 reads CASSLDAGGSTDTQYF. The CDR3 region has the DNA TGCGCCAGCAGCTTGGACGCGGGGGGGAGCACAGATACGCAGTATTTT. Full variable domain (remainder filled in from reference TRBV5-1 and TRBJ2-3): KAGVTQTPRYLIKTRGQQVTLSCSPISGHRSVSWYQQTPGQGLQFLFEYFSETQRNKGNFPGRFSGRQFSNSRSEMNVSTLELGDSALYLCASSLDAGGSTDTQYFGPGTRLTVL.